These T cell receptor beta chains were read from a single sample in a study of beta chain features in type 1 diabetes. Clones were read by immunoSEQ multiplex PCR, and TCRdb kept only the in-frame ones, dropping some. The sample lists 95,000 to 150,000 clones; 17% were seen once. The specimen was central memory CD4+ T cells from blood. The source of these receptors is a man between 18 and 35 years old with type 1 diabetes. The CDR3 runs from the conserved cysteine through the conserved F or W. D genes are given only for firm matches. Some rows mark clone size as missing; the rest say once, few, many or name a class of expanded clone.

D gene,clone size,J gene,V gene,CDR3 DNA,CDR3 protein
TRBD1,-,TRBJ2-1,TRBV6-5,TGTGCCAGCAGAAGGACAGGGGGCAATGAGCAGTTCTTC,CASRRTGGNEQFF
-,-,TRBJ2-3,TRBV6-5,TGTGCCAGCATCCAGACACAGGGTGCAGATACGCAGTATTTT,CASIQTQGADTQYF
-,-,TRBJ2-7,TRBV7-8,TGTGCCAGCAGCTTAGTCCGGACCTACGAGCAGTACTTC,CASSLVRTYEQYF
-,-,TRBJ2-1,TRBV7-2,TGTGCCAGCAGCCCCTACGAGGGTGAGCAGTTCTTC,CASSPYEGEQFF
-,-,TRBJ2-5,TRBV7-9,TGTCCCAGCAGTCTTCAAGGCCTCCAAGAGACCCAGTACTTC,CPSSLQGLQETQYF
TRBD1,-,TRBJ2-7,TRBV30,TGTGCCTGGGGACAGGGGGCCTACGAGCAGTACTTC,CAWGQGAYEQYF
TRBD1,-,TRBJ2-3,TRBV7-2,TGTGCCAGCAGCTCCAGAGGGACAGGAAGCACAGATACGCAGTATTTT,CASSSRGTGSTDTQYF
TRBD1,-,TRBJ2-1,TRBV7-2,TGTGCCAGCAGCTTCCGGGACAGCACTAAGGATGAGCAGTTCTTC,CASSFRDSTKDEQFF
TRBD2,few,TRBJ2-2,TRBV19,TGTGCCAGTCGATGGACTAGCGGTTTCACCGGGGAGCTGTTTTTT,CASRWTSGFTGELFF
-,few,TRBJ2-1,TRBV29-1,TGCAGCGTTGAAGTCGAAAGACGGCCGCCCAATGAGCAGTTCTTC,CSVEVERRPPNEQFF
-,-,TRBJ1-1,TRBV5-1,TGCGCCAGCAGCCCGGGACGCGTAATGAACACTGAAGCTTTCTTT,CASSPGRVMNTEAFF
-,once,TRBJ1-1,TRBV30,TGTGCCTGGAGACGAAAAGGGGGTCCTGAAGCTTTCTTT,CAWRRKGGPEAFF
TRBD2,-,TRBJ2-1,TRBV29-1,TGCAGCGTTGTAGGGACTAGCGGCTCCTACAATGAGCAGTTCTTC,CSVVGTSGSYNEQFF
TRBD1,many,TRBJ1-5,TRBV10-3,TGTGCCATCAGGGGGACAGTAGACCAGCCCCAGCATTTT,CAIRGTVDQPQHF
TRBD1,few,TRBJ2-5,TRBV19,TGTGCCAGTAGTATGTTAGGCACAGGGGTGAGGGAGACCCAGTACTTC,CASSMLGTGVRETQYF
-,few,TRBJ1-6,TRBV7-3,TGTGCCAGCAGCTTACTGATTTTTCTGGCTTCACCCCTCCACTTT,CASSLLIFLASPLHF